The entry that follows covers one TCR beta chain sequence. The CDR3 ends on some other residue instead of the conserved phenylalanine or tryptophan, so this is likely a read error. This entry belongs to a study of blood T cells in healthy people across ages. Trimming shortened V by 6 bases and J by 3 bases, and 10 bases separated the two germline ends. Looked up from germline, CDR1 is SGHTS and CDR2 is YDEGEE. This CDR3 comprises 13 residues. A second PCR of roughly 7 to 11 cycles used a sample-barcoded 5' primer and a J-beta primer mix. TCRdb processed the 5' RACE reads anew with MiXCR; each CDR3 protein has one entry. This table holds about 1.5 million distinct CDR3 sequences, 42% found once.

V and J are TRBV5-8 and TRBJ2-1; D might be TRBD1 (6 bases). The TCR comes from a woman younger than 35 in good health. The sequenced material came from blood. CDR3 DNA sequence: TGTGCCAGCAACAGGGAGTACTACAATGAGCAGTTCTAC. This translates into CASNREYYNEQFY.